Shown below are 30 T cell receptor beta chains from a single sample sequenced in a study of cytomegalovirus exposure and HLA in healthy donors. Researchers ran the PCR with 60 Vbeta and 13 Jbeta primers. Sequencing used immunoSEQ multiplex PCR; TCRdb keeps in-frame clones, though not all of them. Of about 150,000 clones in the sample, 68% were seen once. What was sequenced was PBMCs. These receptors were taken from a man in his fifties or sixties in good health and CMV-seronegative.

The chain combines TRBV7-8 with TRBJ2-7, with TRBD2 identical over 10 bases. Germline V lookup: CDR1 SGHVS, CDR2 FQNEAQ. The ends lost 6 bases at V and 3 bases at J; junction bases unmatched: 5. This CDR3 is 14 amino acids long. CDR3 DNA sequence: TGTGCCAGCAGGGAGCGGGAGGGGAACTACGAGCAGTACTTC. Translating it yields CASREREGNYEQYF.

This clone was picked up one time. The CDR3 sequence is CASSLAGAKRNEQFF. CDR3 sequence (DNA): TGTGCCAGCAGTTTAGCGGGAGCGAAGAGGAATGAGCAGTTCTTC. The V and J genes are TRBV28 and TRBJ2-1; 7 nucleotides agree with TRBD2. Trimming cost V 2 bases and J 7 bases; bases outside gene matches: 8. The germline CDR1 and CDR2 sequences are MDHEN and SYDVKM. This CDR3 has 15 residues.

V usage is TRBV19 and J usage is TRBJ2-2, with 9 bases matching TRBD2. J was trimmed by 6 bases and V by 3 bases; bases with no gene match: 5. CDR3 size: 15 residues. Germline values: CDR1 LNHDA, CDR2 SQIVND (reference sequence). CDR3 sequence reads: CASSIGGRASGELFF. The DNA for the CDR3 is TGTGCCAGTAGTATTGGCGGGAGGGCCTCCGGGGAGCTGTTTTTT. The whole variable domain, filled in from reference TRBV19 and TRBJ2-2, reads DGGITQSPKYLFRKEGQNVTLSCEQNLNHDAMYWYRQDPGQGLRLIYYSQIVNDFQKGDIAEGYSVSREKKESFPLTVTSAQKNPTAFYLCASSIGGRASGELFFGEGSRLTVL.

The chain joins TRBV2 to TRBJ1-2; maybe TRBD1 (5 bases). CDR3 size: 13 residues. Germline V gene data show CDR1 as SNHLY and CDR2 as FYNNEI. Trimming cost V 4 bases and J 6 bases, with 12 bases left between them. The DNA of the CDR3 is TGTGCCAGCAGTGCAATGGGGGGGGATGGCTACACCTTC. Its protein product is CASSAMGGDGYTF.

This sequence joins TRBV19 and TRBJ2-5; 9 bases line up with TRBD1. The J segment lost 4 bases and the V segment lost 4 bases, leaving 7 bases of the junction unmatched. CDR1 LNHDA and CDR2 SQIVND come from the germline V gene (reference sequence). The CDR3 is made up of 15 amino acids. CDR3: CASSTGTGKGETQYF. For the CDR3, the DNA is TGTGCCAGTAGTACCGGGACAGGGAAGGGAGAGACCCAGTACTTC.

This clone was observed a single time. The chain joins TRBV28 to TRBJ1-2; 7 bases match TRBD1. Trimming removed 4 bases from V and 7 bases from J; junction bases left unmatched: 6. Germline CDR1 and CDR2: MDHEN and SYDVKM. CDR3 length: 13 amino acids. The CDR3 sequence: CASSSTGQFGYTF. CDR3 in DNA: TGTGCCAGCAGTTCTACGGGACAGTTTGGCTACACCTTC.

There are a few counts of this clone. This chain uses TRBV19 with TRBJ2-1; TRBD1 might be the D (6 bases). The CDR3 spans 15 residues. V was trimmed by 3 bases and J by 6 bases, leaving 15 bases between them. The germline V gene has CDR1 LNHDA and CDR2 SQIVND (reference sequence). The CDR3 coding sequence is TGTGCCAGTAGTATTCAAGGGGGAGTGGGCAATGAGCAGTTCTTC. The encoded protein is CASSIQGGVGNEQFF.

The CDR3 nucleotides are TGTGCCAGCAGCGAATTTGGGGGCTTGGAAGAGACCCAGTACTTC. This gives the protein CASSEFGGLEETQYF. The rearrangement joins TRBV9 to TRBJ2-5; D is possibly TRBD1 (6 bases). V lost 3 bases, J lost 3 bases, and 15 bases lay in between. Germline CDR1 reads SGDLS; CDR2 reads YYNGEE. The CDR3 has 15 residues.

The sample holds a few counts of this clone. The V gene is TRBV5-4, the J gene TRBJ1-2; 7 nucleotides agree with TRBD1. CDR1 and CDR2 from the germline V gene are SGHNT and YYREEE (reference sequence). V lost 0 bases and J lost 5; bases outside the gene matches: 13. The CDR3 loop spans 17 amino acids. CDR3 DNA: TGTGCCAGCAGCTTGGGGGGACAGCCGCTTTCTATTTATGGCTACACCTTC. The encoded protein is CASSLGGQPLSIYGYTF.

The chain employs TRBV5-4 and TRBJ1-6, with TRBD1 matching over 8 bases. After removal of 0 bases from V and 10 bases from J, the junction contained 6 bases not matched to a gene. The CDR3 length is 15 residues. Germline assignment: CDR1 SGHNT and CDR2 YYREEE (reference sequence). The CDR3 DNA reads as TGTGCCAGCAGCTTGGCCCGGACAGGGTTCTCACCCCTCCACTTT. It is translated as CASSLARTGFSPLHF.

The J gene is TRBJ1-5, the V gene TRBV7-2; D gene uncertain. V dropped 5 bases and J dropped 9 bases, with 11 bases sitting between them. The CDR3 consists of 12 residues. The germline V gene encodes CDR1 SGHTA and CDR2 FQGNSA. CDR3 sequence reads: CASSPGVGPQHF. DNA of the CDR3: TGTGCCAGCAGCCCCGGGGTGGGGCCCCAGCATTTT.

The chain uses TRBV29-1 and TRBJ2-1, with 14 bases fitting TRBD2. CDR3 length: 15 residues. The V gene's germline CDR1 is SQVTM and CDR2 ANQGSEA. J gave up 9 bases and V 4 bases, and 8 bases lay outside the gene matches. This CDR3 is CSVVGRTSGRSEQFF. Written as DNA, the CDR3 is TGCAGCGTTGTAGGGCGGACTAGCGGGAGGAGTGAGCAGTTCTTC.

V is TRBV6-6 and J is TRBJ2-2; 7 bases match TRBD1. The J segment lost 0 bases and the V segment lost 5 bases, leaving 6 bases of the junction unmatched. Per germline, CDR1 MNHNY and CDR2 SVGAGI (reference sequence). This CDR3 spans 16 amino acids. The CDR3 region has the DNA TGTGCCAGCAGTCACCGGGACAGACCGAACACCGGGGAGCTGTTTTTT. It translates to CASSHRDRPNTGELFF.

This clone was picked up one time. V is TRBV28 and J is TRBJ2-1, with 8 bases aligning to TRBD2. J gave up 7 bases and V 5 bases, and 7 bases lay outside the gene matches. The CDR3 length is 14 residues. Germline V gene sequence: CDR1 MDHEN, CDR2 SYDVKM. CDR3 DNA sequence: TGTGCCAGCAGTGCAGCGGGAGAAGGGAATGAGCAGTTCTTC. Translation gives CASSAAGEGNEQFF.

The V call is TRBV19, the J call TRBJ2-5; 14 nucleotides match TRBD2. This CDR3 spans 20 amino acids. From germline, CDR1 is LNHDA and CDR2 SQIVND (reference sequence). V shed 5 bases, J shed 0 bases, and the junction held 14 bases outside the gene matches. CDR3 DNA: TGTGCCAGTAGTCACAGACCTGGGACTAGCGGGAGACAGTACCAAGAGACCCAGTACTTC. Translating gives CASSHRPGTSGRQYQETQYF.

In its sample, this clone was seen a few times. Other DNA sequences in the sample encode the same CDR3. V is TRBV9 and J is TRBJ1-4; 8 nucleotides match TRBD1. The CDR3 consists of 15 residues. Per the germline V gene, CDR1 is SGDLS and CDR2 is YYNGEE. V was clipped by 3 bases and J by 6 bases; unmatched bases: 7. DNA for the CDR3: TGTGCCAGCAGCGCTGGACAGGGACGGCATGAAAAACTGTTTTTT. It is translated as CASSAGQGRHEKLFF.

The chain uses TRBV29-1 and TRBJ2-2, with a weak D call TRBD2 (6 bases). The CDR3 loop spans 15 amino acids. The V gene's germline CDR1 is SQVTM and CDR2 ANQGSEA. Trimming cost V 4 bases and J 0 bases, with 12 bases left between them. CDR3 in DNA: TGCAGCGTTGCCCTTACTAGCTCGAACACCGGGGAGCTGTTTTTT. Translated, it gives CSVALTSSNTGELFF.

The V and J genes are TRBV10-3 and TRBJ1-1, with 7 nucleotides matching TRBD1. The ends lost 0 bases at V and 6 bases at J; junction bases unmatched: 7. The CDR3 runs 15 residues. The germline gives CDR1 ENHRY, CDR2 SYGVKD. The CDR3 DNA is TGTGCCATCAGTGAGTCGCTCACAGGGGCCGCTGAAGCTTTCTTT. Protein: CAISESLTGAAEAFF.

The chain couples TRBV11-3 to TRBJ2-2; the match to TRBD2 covers 9 bases. The junction had 2 bases not matched to a gene; V was cut back by 5 bases and J by 1 base. Looked up from germline, CDR1 is SGHNT and CDR2 is YENEEA. The length of the CDR3 is 15 residues. As DNA, the CDR3 is TGTGCCAGCAGCGCGGGAGGGGGGAACACCGGGGAGCTGTTTTTT. Protein: CASSAGGGNTGELFF.

CDR3 residues: CASSEDRPPQETQYF. The CDR3 nucleotides are TGTGCCAGCAGTGAGGACAGGCCTCCCCAAGAGACCCAGTACTTC. J is TRBJ2-5 and V is TRBV2, with TRBD1 identical over 7 bases. V was pared by 3 bases and J by 1 base, with 5 bases of the junction left unmatched. The germline gives CDR1 SNHLY, CDR2 FYNNEI. The CDR3 loop spans 15 amino acids.

The J gene is TRBJ1-1, the V gene TRBV4-2; D gene unclear. With 1 base removed from V and 1 base from J, the gap between germline ends came to 13 bases. The CDR3 contains 16 residues. Germline V gene sequence: CDR1 LGHNA, CDR2 YNFKEQ. CDR3 amino acids: CASSQGLSWPNTEAFF. The CDR3 DNA reads as TGTGCCAGCAGCCAAGGTTTATCGTGGCCGAACACTGAAGCTTTCTTT.

Comment on this clone: Other nucleotide sequences from this sample produce the same CDR3. V and J are TRBV29-1 and TRBJ2-1; D is ambiguous. Trimming pared 5 bases from V and 8 bases from J, leaving 4 bases between. Germline CDR1 reads SQVTM; CDR2 reads ANQGSEA. The CDR3 contains 9 residues. The CDR3 loop is CSVSDEQFF. In DNA, the CDR3 is TGCAGCGTTAGCGATGAGCAGTTCTTC.

This clone was seen a few times. This chain joins TRBV6-5 and TRBJ2-1, with TRBD2 matching 10 bases. Germline trimming cut 11 bases from V and 4 bases from J; bases unmatched to any gene: 11. Germline V lookup: CDR1 MNHEY, CDR2 SVGAGI. The CDR3 totals 15 residues. The CDR3 nucleotides are TGTGCCGTATTAAGCGGGAGGGCTGGGTACAATGAGCAGTTCTTC. Amino acids: CAVLSGRAGYNEQFF.

The rearrangement links TRBV2 to TRBJ2-2, with 10 bases identical to TRBD1. V was pared by 7 bases and J by 1 base, with 3 bases of the junction left unmatched. The V gene's germline CDR1 is SNHLY and CDR2 FYNNEI. The CDR3 totals 15 residues. DNA of the CDR3: TGTGCCAGCAATGGACAGGGGGGGAACACCGGGGAGCTGTTTTTT. It specifies CASNGQGGNTGELFF.

The chain joins TRBV11-2 to TRBJ2-1; TRBD2 matches at 9 bases. With 5 bases clipped from V and 7 bases from J, the junction kept 15 bases outside the gene matches. There are 17 residues in the CDR3. The germline V gene encodes CDR1 SGHAT and CDR2 FQNNGV. The CDR3 protein is CASSGGRAGGLRNEQFF. CDR3 DNA: TGTGCCAGCAGCGGGGGGCGGGCGGGAGGGCTCCGGAATGAGCAGTTCTTC.

The chain carries TRBV7-2 and TRBJ2-7; 7 nucleotides line up with TRBD2. CDR1 is SGHTA and CDR2 is FQGNSA in the germline V gene. V lost 5 bases and J lost 3; bases outside the gene matches: 13. The CDR3 runs to 16 residues. The CDR3, as DNA: TGTGCCAGCAGCCCCTCCCGGGGGGAGGTACGCTACGAGCAGTACTTC. It is translated as CASSPSRGEVRYEQYF.

The CDR3 reads CASTRDNRELVLYNEQFF. As DNA, the CDR3 is TGTGCCAGCACCAGGGATAACAGGGAATTGGTCCTCTACAATGAGCAGTTCTTC. The chain uses TRBV5-8 and TRBJ2-1; TRBD1 might be the D (6 bases). Germline V gene lookup returns CDR1 SGHTS and CDR2 YDEGEE. The CDR3 sequence is 18 residues long. Deletions cut 6 bases from V and 3 bases from J, with 25 bases between.

This clone was seen a handful of times. This chain links TRBV2 with TRBJ1-4; 7 positions agree with TRBD1. Per the germline V gene, CDR1 is SNHLY and CDR2 is FYNNEI. V gave up 6 bases and J gave up 2 bases; unmatched junction bases: 9. CDR3 length equals 16 residues. This chain's CDR3 is CASSFDRVETNEKLFF. In nucleotides, the CDR3 is TGTGCCAGCAGCTTTGACAGGGTCGAGACTAATGAAAAACTGTTTTTT.

This clone was seen more than once but under ten times. The chain has TRBV2 and TRBJ2-1; 11 bases map to TRBD2. Germline CDR1 reads SNHLY; CDR2 reads FYNNEI. CDR3 length: 14 amino acids. The V segment lost 6 bases and the J segment 8 bases; nucleotides outside the gene matches: 6. The CDR3 loop reads CASRLAGGTYEQFF. CDR3 DNA: TGTGCCAGCAGGCTAGCGGGAGGTACGTATGAGCAGTTCTTC.

This clone turned up a few times. V and J are TRBV30 and TRBJ2-2; D perhaps matches TRBD1 (5 bases). Trimming took off 4 bases at V and 2 bases at J, with 14 bases between the two ends. This CDR3 region has 15 residues. Germline V gene lookup returns CDR1 GTSNPN and CDR2 SVGIG (reference sequence). The CDR3 bases are TGTGCCTGGACCCCCTGGGGCATAAACACCGGGGAGCTGTTTTTT. Its protein product is CAWTPWGINTGELFF.